This T cell receptor (beta chain) is drawn from a study of Graves' ophthalmopathy and Graves' hyperthyroidism. General observations from the study: At less than 71% sensitivity and 72.22% specificity, the model predicted progression of the ophthalmopathy.

This clonotype was counted many times. Its antigen is undetermined. Using RNA transcripts, the TCR beta CDR3 regions were amplified. HTBI-primed RT-PCR formed the first round, and a multiplex PCR formed the second. TCRdb recomputed calls from the multiplex PCR reads with MiXCR, one row per CDR3 protein. This repertoire shows some 350,000 distinct CDR3 sequences, 17% found once; its top ten account for 2.4%. Excluded: other autoimmune disease, uncontrolled infection, pregnancy or lactation. Orbital computed tomography and thyroid ultrasound, along with TRAb, serum thyroxine and clinical symptoms, underpinned diagnosis. The TCR was taken from an adult woman with stable Graves' hyperthyroidism. The sample taken for sequencing was peripheral blood.

The CDR3 spells CASSYKVYYEQYF. In DNA form, the CDR3 reads TGTGCCAGCAGTTATAAGGTGTACTACGAGCAGTACTTC. The chain is built from TRBV6-2 or TRBV6-3 and TRBJ2-7; D unresolved. V dropped 3 bases and J dropped 3 bases, with 9 bases sitting between them. Germline CDR1 and CDR2: MNHEY and SVGEGT. CDR3 length: 13 residues.